This TCR beta chain was obtained from a study of blood T cell repertoires in COVID-19. Study overall: T cells, B-cell-depleted T cells, or PBMCs provided the cDNA or gDNA that served as material.

Produced via immunoSEQ multiplex PCR; TCRdb's table is partial and in-frame only. This sample has some 140,000 clones; about three quarters occur once, and the top ten carry about an eighth. V shed 1 base, J shed 8 bases, and the junction held 0 bases outside the gene matches. The CDR3 is made up of 13 amino acids. Germline loops: CDR1 LGHNA, CDR2 YSLEER. The receptor was isolated from a man older than 75 with acute or convalescent COVID-19. The J gene is TRBJ1-4, the V gene TRBV4-3, with TRBD1 identical over 8 bases. The sample was peripheral blood. CDR3: CASSQGTGEKLFF. DNA for the CDR3: TGCGCCAGCAGCCAAGGGACAGGGGAAAAACTGTTTTTT.